Listed below are T cell receptor beta chains from one sample, sequenced in a study of blood T cell repertoires in COVID-19. Some clones are missing from TCRdb's copy, which holds only in-frame ones; the method was immunoSEQ multiplex PCR. The repertoire has 35,000 to 50,000 clones, 75% to 90% of them found once; the top ten carry 4% to 5%. Sequencing used peripheral blood. The receptors stem from a man aged 55 to 70 with acute or convalescent COVID-19. Each CDR3 is given with its conserved first and last residue. D genes are given only for firm matches. Clone size is not always given. Where it is, it says once, few, many or a class for expanded clones.

>17|TRBD2|.|TRBJ2-2|TRBV30
CAWARGREGLGTGELFF
TGTGCCTGGGCGCGCGGGCGGGAGGGCCTTGGGACCGGGGAGCTGTTTTTT
>13|TRBD1|.|TRBJ2-7|TRBV18
CASSPDRVHEQYF
TGTGCCAGCTCACCGGACAGGGTCCACGAGCAGTACTTC
>13|TRBD1|once|TRBJ1-2|TRBV11-2
CASSLAGGGGYTF
TGTGCCAGCAGCTTAGCAGGGGGCGGTGGCTACACCTTC
>15|TRBD1|.|TRBJ2-1|TRBV7-9
CASSRLLDRDNEQFF
TGTGCCAGCAGCCGCTTACTCGACAGGGACAATGAGCAGTTCTTC
>13|TRBD2|once|TRBJ2-1|TRBV20-1
CSASPGATGGQFF
TGCAGTGCTAGTCCCGGGGCGACGGGAGGGCAGTTCTTC
>14|.|.|TRBJ2-7|TRBV5-1
CASSLGTSLPEQYF
TGCGCCAGCAGCTTGGGGACTTCGCTACCCGAGCAGTACTTC
>17|TRBD2|.|TRBJ2-6|TRBV30
CAWTRLAGGTGANVLTF
TGTGCCTGGACGAGGCTAGCGGGAGGTACGGGGGCCAACGTCCTGACTTTC
>13|TRBD2|.|TRBJ2-5|TRBV28
CASRWGGEETQYF
TGTGCCAGCAGGTGGGGGGGGGAAGAGACCCAGTACTTC
>11|.|.|TRBJ2-3|TRBV30
CAWGTPDTQYF
TGTGCCTGGGGGACTCCGGATACGCAGTATTTT
>17|TRBD2|.|TRBJ2-1|TRBV11-2
CASSLVYPGGIYNEQFF
TGTGCCAGCAGCTTAGTGTACCCGGGAGGGATTTACAATGAGCAGTTCTTC
>17|TRBD2|few|TRBJ2-1|TRBV3-1/TRBV3-2
CASSQGLAGGPSNEQFF
TGTGCCAGCAGCCAAGGACTAGCGGGAGGGCCGTCTAATGAGCAGTTCTTC
>14|TRBD1|.|TRBJ1-5|TRBV10-1
CARGDRDSNQPQHF
TGCGCCAGGGGGGACAGGGATAGCAATCAGCCCCAGCATTTT
>16|.|.|TRBJ2-2|TRBV25-1
CASSEFSGGAGGELFF
TGTGCCAGCAGTGAATTCTCGGGGGGCGCCGGCGGGGAGCTGTTTTTT
>15|TRBD1|.|TRBJ2-2|TRBV28
CASRTGGIDTGELFF
TGTGCCAGCAGGACAGGGGGCATCGACACCGGGGAGCTGTTTTTT
>16|TRBD2|.|TRBJ2-5|TRBV18
CASSPGTSGALETQYF
TGTGCCAGCTCACCTGGGACTAGCGGGGCACTAGAGACCCAGTACTTC
>15|.|.|TRBJ2-1|TRBV9
CASSVDGGLSNEQFF
TGTGCCAGCAGCGTAGACGGGGGGCTGTCTAATGAGCAGTTCTTC
>14|.|few|TRBJ1-3|TRBV11-2
CASRSTPGENTIYF
TGTGCCAGCAGGTCCACCCCCGGAGAAAACACCATATATTTT
>14|TRBD2|once|TRBJ2-5|TRBV7-3
CASSSAGGQETQYF
TGTGCCAGCAGCTCAGCGGGAGGACAAGAGACCCAGTACTTC
>13|.|few|TRBJ1-1|TRBV7-9
CASSLQVNTEAFF
TGTGCCAGCAGCCTACAGGTAAACACTGAAGCTTTCTTT
>16|TRBD1|.|TRBJ2-1|TRBV10-3
CAISVGDRVSYNEQFF
TGTGCCATCAGTGTGGGCGACAGGGTATCCTACAATGAGCAGTTCTTC
>12|.|.|TRBJ1-5|TRBV12-3/TRBV12-4
CASTEGELPQHF
TGTGCCAGCACCGAGGGGGAACTGCCCCAGCATTTT
>15|.|.|TRBJ2-3|TRBV5-1
CASSSGLARTDTQYF
TGCGCCAGCAGCTCGGGCCTAGCTAGGACAGATACGCAGTATTTT
>17|TRBD2|.|TRBJ2-2|TRBV30
CAWSSLAGGPNTGELFF
TGTGCCTGGAGTTCCCTAGCGGGGGGCCCAAACACCGGGGAGCTGTTTTTT
>15|TRBD1|.|TRBJ1-2|TRBV6-5
CASSYSGQGPYGYTF
TGTGCCAGCAGTTACTCGGGACAGGGACCCTATGGCTACACCTTC
>16|TRBD1|.|TRBJ1-3|TRBV6-6
CASSFSDRPGGNTIYF
TGTGCCAGCAGTTTCTCGGACAGGCCAGGCGGAAACACCATATATTTT
>18|TRBD1|.|TRBJ2-1|TRBV5-6
CASTITGGGRRTSNEQFF
TGTGCCAGCACCATCACAGGGGGCGGACGACGGACCTCCAATGAGCAGTTCTTC
>14|.|few|TRBJ2-1|TRBV5-4
CASSEGVSYNEQFF
TGTGCCAGCAGCGAGGGAGTTTCCTACAATGAGCAGTTCTTC
>16|.|.|TRBJ2-3|TRBV6-1
CASSERGGVSTDTQYF
TGTGCCAGCAGTGAACGTGGCGGGGTTAGCACAGATACGCAGTATTTT
>14|.|.|TRBJ1-1|TRBV2
CASSGSGAITEAFF
TGTGCCAGCAGTGGTTCAGGGGCCATCACTGAAGCTTTCTTT
>17|.|few|TRBJ1-6|TRBV27
CASSLSIGRVGNSPLHF
TGTGCCAGCAGTTTATCGATTGGGAGGGTGGGCAATTCACCCCTCCACTTT
>13|.|.|TRBJ1-1|TRBV3-1/TRBV3-2
CASSQRTNTEAFF
TGTGCCAGCAGCCAAAGGACTAACACTGAAGCTTTCTTT
>17|TRBD2|.|TRBJ2-3|TRBV4-3
CASSPQVLAGGRDTQYF
TGCGCCAGCAGCCCCCAGGTACTAGCGGGGGGGCGAGATACGCAGTATTTT
>15|.|.|TRBJ2-7|TRBV27
CASSLRRVSSYEQYF
TGTGCCAGCAGTTTACGGAGGGTTAGCTCCTACGAGCAGTACTTC
>13|.|.|TRBJ1-2|TRBV30
CAWSYRGTYGYTF
TGTGCCTGGAGTTATAGGGGTACCTATGGCTACACCTTC
>16|.|.|TRBJ1-5|TRBV12-5
CASGGTGPEGNQPQHF
TGTGCTAGTGGTGGGACTGGGCCAGAGGGCAATCAGCCCCAGCATTTT
>19|TRBD1|.|TRBJ1-6|TRBV7-3
CASSPIPTDRDVTDSPLHF
TGTGCCAGCAGCCCCATCCCCACAGACAGGGATGTTACCGATTCACCCCTCCACTTT
>15|.|.|TRBJ2-3|TRBV6-5
CASSRGQINTDTQYF
TGTGCCAGCAGTCGCGGACAGATAAACACAGATACGCAGTATTTT
>13|.|.|TRBJ1-1|TRBV11-2
CASSFTRNTEAFF
TGTGCCAGCAGCTTCACTAGAAACACTGAAGCTTTCTTT
>18|TRBD2|.|TRBJ2-7|TRBV4-1
CASSQGTGTTSVSYEQYF
TGCGCCAGCAGCCAGGGAACCGGGACTACTTCCGTCTCCTACGAGCAGTACTTC
>15|.|.|TRBJ1-1|TRBV30
CAWSVLRSGDTEAFF
TGTGCCTGGAGTGTACTGCGATCCGGGGACACTGAAGCTTTCTTT
>15|.|.|TRBJ2-7|TRBV5-4
CASSSGQPPRREQYF
TGTGCCAGCAGCTCCGGACAGCCGCCCCGAAGGGAGCAGTACTTC
>13|.|.|TRBJ2-7|TRBV30
CAWSVLEAHEQYF
TGTGCCTGGAGTGTATTGGAGGCCCACGAGCAGTACTTC
>16|.|.|TRBJ2-7|TRBV18
CASSPGLVRSSYEQYF
TGTGCCAGCTCACCAGGGTTAGTAAGGAGCTCCTACGAGCAGTACTTC
>18|.|.|TRBJ1-6|TRBV27
CASRGGWGLASYNSPLHF
TGTGCCTCCCGCGGAGGGTGGGGACTTGCCTCCTATAATTCACCCCTCCACTTT
>17|TRBD2|.|TRBJ2-7|TRBV6-1
CASSEETSGTLTYEQYF
TGTGCCAGCAGTGAAGAGACTAGCGGGACTTTAACCTACGAGCAGTACTTC
>13|.|.|TRBJ1-4|TRBV29-1
CSVGSGEREKLFF
TGCAGCGTTGGGTCAGGGGAACGAGAAAAACTGTTTTTT
>13|.|.|TRBJ2-2|TRBV3-1/TRBV3-2
CASSQGATGELFF
TGTGCCAGCAGCCAAGGCGCCACCGGGGAGCTGTTTTTT
>12|.|.|TRBJ2-7|TRBV6-2/TRBV6-3
CASSGDTLEQYF
TGTGCCAGCAGTGGGGACACCCTCGAGCAGTACTTC
>12|.|.|TRBJ1-1|TRBV28
CASSGGGPEAFF
TGTGCTTCCTCGGGGGGAGGGCCTGAAGCTTTCTTT
>12|.|.|TRBJ2-3|TRBV7-9
CASSPSASTQYF
TGTGCCAGCAGCCCTTCTGCGAGTACGCAGTATTTT
>16|.|.|TRBJ2-3|TRBV7-2
CASSRAPGVGTDTQYF
TGTGCCAGCAGCCGCGCTCCGGGGGTAGGGACAGATACGCAGTATTTT
>16|TRBD1|.|TRBJ1-6|TRBV19
CASSITGQGVGSPLHF
TGTGCCAGTAGTATAACGGGACAGGGAGTCGGGTCACCCCTCCACTTT
>15|TRBD1|.|TRBJ1-6|TRBV5-1
CASSLQGVDNSPLHF
TGCGCCAGCAGCCTCCAGGGGGTGGATAATTCACCCCTCCACTTT
>14|TRBD1|few|TRBJ2-2|TRBV5-5
CASRTGQPTGELFF
TGTGCCAGCAGGACGGGACAGCCCACCGGGGAGCTGTTTTTT